The source of this T cell receptor beta chain is a study of blood T cells in healthy people across ages. Notes on the study in general: Diversity estimates drawn from one million T cells were deemed underestimates.

Germline assignment: CDR1 KGHDR and CDR2 SFDVKD. The CDR3 spans 11 residues. Trimming removed 4 bases from V and 4 bases from J, with 3 bases in between. To note about this clonotype: Its cognate antigen is unknown.

A second PCR of 7 to 11 cycles used a sample-barcoded 5' primer and a J-beta primer mix. One entry per CDR3 protein results from TCRdb running MiXCR on the 5' RACE reads. The sample consists of 550,000 to 600,000 distinct CDR3 sequences, about 45% of them appearing once. J is TRBJ1-1 and V is TRBV24-1, with no clear D. The clonotype was recovered from a man at least 80 years old in good health. Sequencing was done on a sample of blood. In DNA form, the CDR3 reads TGTGCCACCAGTGAGGGCACTGAAGCTTTCTTT. Amino acid sequence: CATSEGTEAFF.